One and the same sample provided the 16 T cell receptor beta chains below, sequenced in a study of blood T cell repertoires in COVID-19. Libraries were prepared by immunoSEQ multiplex PCR; TCRdb keeps only in-frame clonotypes and omits some of them. The table lists roughly 250,000 clones, approximately 85% of them singletons. Sequenced input: PBMCs or T cells enriched from blood (not recorded which). The source is a woman in her twenties or thirties who had recovered from COVID-19.

The chain recombines TRBV25-1 with TRBJ2-7; D perhaps matches TRBD2 (6 bases). CDR1 MGHDK and CDR2 SYGVNS come from the germline V gene. This CDR3 has 16 residues. Deletions cut 2 bases from V and 7 bases from J, with 21 bases between. CDR3 sequence reads: CASSEGGGTGSKEQYF. The CDR3 DNA sequence: TGTGCCAGCAGTGAAGGAGGAGGGACGGGGTCCAAGGAGCAGTACTTC.

In its sample, this clone was seen many times. This chain connects TRBV19 to TRBJ2-7; 9 bases map to TRBD2. The CDR3 has 15 residues. Germline V gives CDR1 LNHDA, CDR2 SQIVND (reference sequence). After removal of 5 bases from V and 1 base from J, the junction contained 6 bases not matched to a gene. The CDR3 sequence: CASSGLAGPSYEQYF. The DNA for the CDR3 is TGTGCCAGTAGTGGGCTAGCGGGGCCATCCTACGAGCAGTACTTC. The full variable domain, with the rest looked up from reference TRBV19 and TRBJ2-7, is DGGITQSPKYLFRKEGQNVTLSCEQNLNHDAMYWYRQDPGQGLRLIYYSQIVNDFQKGDIAEGYSVSREKKESFPLTVTSAQKNPTAFYLCASSGLAGPSYEQYFGPGTRLTVT.

For this clone: At one boundary the junction diverges from the germline segment, which might be a read error. The chain links TRBV6-5 to TRBJ2-3; no definite D call. The CDR3 spans 15 residues. Germline-derived CDR1 and CDR2 are MNHEY and SVGAGI. The CDR3 nucleotides are TGTGCCAGCAGTGACTCTCTATGGCGGCCAGATACGCAGTATTTT. Protein: CASSDSLWRPDTQYF.

J is TRBJ2-1 and V is TRBV3-1 (or the pseudogene TRBV3-2), with a weak D call TRBD2 (5 bases). V lost 0 bases to trimming and J lost 4 bases, with 22 bases between them. Per germline, CDR1 LGHDT and CDR2 YNNKEL (reference sequence). This CDR3 region has 19 residues. The CDR3 here is CASSQEIRLAEPPYNEQFF. As DNA, the CDR3 is TGTGCCAGCAGCCAAGAGATTCGGCTAGCTGAGCCGCCGTACAATGAGCAGTTCTTC.

The rearrangement links TRBV28 to TRBJ2-5; D unclear. The CDR3 runs to 12 residues. Germline V CDR1 and CDR2: MDHEN, SYDVKM. V lost 0 bases, J lost 4 bases, and 3 bases lay in between. This CDR3 is CASSLWAETQYF. CDR3 in DNA: TGTGCCAGCAGTTTATGGGCAGAGACCCAGTACTTC.

The J gene is TRBJ1-1, the V gene TRBV27, with a possible D match to TRBD1 (5 bases). The germline gives CDR1 MNHEY, CDR2 SMNVEV (reference sequence). The CDR3 length is 14 residues. With 8 bases removed from V and 4 bases from J, the gap between germline ends came to 17 bases. CDR3 in DNA: TGTGCCAGCTGTGGACTACGGGGCCGCACTGAAGCTTTCTTT. It yields the protein CASCGLRGRTEAFF.

This sequence joins TRBV11-2 and TRBJ2-2, with 9 bases identical to TRBD1. The CDR3 runs 16 residues. Trimming cost V 5 bases and J 3 bases; bases outside gene matches: 7. Germline V gene sequence: CDR1 SGHAT, CDR2 FQNNGV. Here the CDR3 DNA reads TGTGCCAGCAGCCGGACCGGGACAGGGTACACCGGGGAGCTGTTTTTT. Translated, it gives CASSRTGTGYTGELFF.

This chain links TRBV7-9 with TRBJ2-4; 9 nucleotides match TRBD1. Germline CDR1 SEHNR, CDR2 FQNEAQ (reference sequence). The length of the CDR3 is 18 residues. The V and J ends lost 0 bases and 3 bases, in that order; junction bases with no gene match: 9. The CDR3 coding sequence is TGTGCCAGCAGCTTAGCGACAGGGGGGAGTTTCGTCAAAAACATTCAGTACTTC. The encoded protein is CASSLATGGSFVKNIQYF.

J is TRBJ1-4 and V is TRBV28, with TRBD1 matching 7 bases. The CDR3 extends over 15 amino acids. The germline gives CDR1 MDHEN, CDR2 SYDVKM. V lost 6 bases, J lost 0 bases, and 4 bases stayed unmatched. CDR3 coding DNA: TGTGCCAGCAGAACAACAGGGGCAACTAATGAAAAACTGTTTTTT. Translated, it gives CASRTTGATNEKLFF.

The rearrangement joins TRBV9 to TRBJ2-3; 10 bases are shared with TRBD2. The CDR3 extends over 19 amino acids. Germline V gene sequence: CDR1 SGDLS, CDR2 YYNGEE. Germline trimming cut 2 bases from V and 0 bases from J; bases unmatched to any gene: 12. Here the CDR3 reads CASSVPIWSGGASTDTQYF. The DNA of the CDR3 is TGTGCCAGCAGCGTCCCTATTTGGAGCGGGGGGGCCAGCACAGATACGCAGTATTTT.

The chain combines TRBV5-1 with TRBJ1-2, with 7 positions matching TRBD1. Per germline, CDR1 SGHRS and CDR2 YFSETQ. The CDR3 extends over 13 amino acids. Trimming at V came to 4 bases and at J to 8 bases, leaving 8 bases not matched to a gene. The CDR3 DNA is TGCGCCAGCAGCATCACAGGGGTTGACGGCTACACCTTC. This translates into CASSITGVDGYTF.

J is TRBJ1-6 and V is TRBV27, with D hard to call. The germline CDR1 and CDR2 sequences are MNHEY and SMNVEV (reference sequence). There are 17 residues in the CDR3. V shed 3 bases and J shed 0 bases, with 12 bases lying between them. The chain's CDR3 is CASSFGPRSSYNSPLHF. The CDR3 coding sequence is TGTGCCAGCAGTTTTGGTCCGCGGAGCTCCTATAATTCACCCCTCCACTTT.

This chain joins TRBV4-2 and TRBJ2-3; 7 bases are shared with TRBD2. This CDR3 region has 16 residues. V was clipped by 0 bases and J by 3 bases; unmatched bases: 6. Germline CDR1 reads LGHNA; CDR2 reads YNFKEQ. The CDR3 DNA sequence: TGTGCCAGCAGCCAAGATGGGGGGGTGGTAACAGATACGCAGTATTTT. It is translated as CASSQDGGVVTDTQYF.

The chain joins TRBV5-1 to TRBJ2-3, with TRBD2 as a possible D gene (6 bases). V gave up 1 base and J gave up 2 bases, with 11 bases separating them. CDR1 is SGHRS, CDR2 YFSETQ, per germline. This CDR3 has 15 residues. The CDR3 region is CASSLWDLATDTQYF. The CDR3 DNA is TGCGCCAGCAGCTTGTGGGACTTAGCCACAGATACGCAGTATTTT. The full variable domain, completed using reference TRBV5-1 and TRBJ2-3, is KAGVTQTPRYLIKTRGQQVTLSCSPISGHRSVSWYQQTPGQGLQFLFEYFSETQRNKGNFPGRFSGRQFSNSRSEMNVSTLELGDSALYLCASSLWDLATDTQYFGPGTRLTVL.

V and J are TRBV3-1 (or the pseudogene TRBV3-2) and TRBJ2-3, with D perhaps matching TRBD1 (6 bases). CDR1 LGHDT and CDR2 YNNKEL come from the germline V gene (reference sequence). V was trimmed by 4 bases and J by 1 base, leaving 15 bases between them. This CDR3 contains 16 residues. CDR3 region: CASSRDMGAGTDTQYF. Written as DNA, the CDR3 is TGTGCCAGCAGCCGAGACATGGGGGCTGGCACAGATACGCAGTATTTT.

The J gene is TRBJ1-4, the V gene TRBV10-2; a possible D gene is TRBD1 (5 bases). V lost 11 bases to trimming and J lost 0 bases, with 16 bases between them. CDR3 length equals 15 residues. Germline CDR1 reads WSHSY; CDR2 reads SAAADI. CDR3 nucleotides: TGCGCCGTTGGGGGGGATTATGCAACTAATGAAAAACTGTTTTTT. This gives the protein CAVGGDYATNEKLFF.